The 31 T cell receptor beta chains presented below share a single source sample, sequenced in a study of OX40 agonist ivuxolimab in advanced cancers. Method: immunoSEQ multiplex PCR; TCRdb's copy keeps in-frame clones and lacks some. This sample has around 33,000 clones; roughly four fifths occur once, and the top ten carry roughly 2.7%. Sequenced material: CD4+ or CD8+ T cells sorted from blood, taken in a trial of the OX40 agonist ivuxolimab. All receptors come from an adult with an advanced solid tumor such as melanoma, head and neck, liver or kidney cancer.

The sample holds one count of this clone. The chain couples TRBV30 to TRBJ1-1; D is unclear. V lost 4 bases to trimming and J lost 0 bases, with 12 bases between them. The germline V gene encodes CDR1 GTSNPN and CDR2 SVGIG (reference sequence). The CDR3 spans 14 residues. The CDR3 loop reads CAWIVHSMNTEAFF. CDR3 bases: TGTGCCTGGATTGTACATTCCATGAACACTGAAGCTTTCTTT. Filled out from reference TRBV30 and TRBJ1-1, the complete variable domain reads SQTIHQWPATLVQPVGSPLSLECTVEGTSNPNLYWYRQAAGRGLQLLFYSVGIGQISSEVPQNLSASRPQDRQFILSSKKLLLSDSGFYLCAWIVHSMNTEAFFGQGTRLTVV.

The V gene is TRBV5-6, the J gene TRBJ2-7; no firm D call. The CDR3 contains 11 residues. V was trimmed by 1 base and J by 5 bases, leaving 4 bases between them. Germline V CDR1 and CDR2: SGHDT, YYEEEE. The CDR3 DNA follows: TGTGCCAGCAGCTTGCTAGACGAGCAGTACTTC. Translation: CASSLLDEQYF.

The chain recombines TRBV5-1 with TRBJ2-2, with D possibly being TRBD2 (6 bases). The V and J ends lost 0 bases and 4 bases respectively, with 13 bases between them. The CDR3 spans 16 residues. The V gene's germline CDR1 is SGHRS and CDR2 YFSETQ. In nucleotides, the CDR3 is TGCGCCAGCAGCTTGGCCGCGGGATCGAGCACCGGGGAGCTGTTTTTT. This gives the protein CASSLAAGSSTGELFF.

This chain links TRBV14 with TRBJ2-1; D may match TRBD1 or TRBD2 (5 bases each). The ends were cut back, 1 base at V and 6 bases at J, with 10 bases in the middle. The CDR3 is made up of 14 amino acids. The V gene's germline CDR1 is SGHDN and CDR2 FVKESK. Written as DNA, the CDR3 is TGTGCCAGCAGCCAAGCCAGAGGGGCCAATGAGCAGTTCTTC. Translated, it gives CASSQARGANEQFF.

CDR3 region: CASSLGSGSGNTIYF. CDR3 sequence (DNA): TGTGCCAGCAGCTTGGGCTCAGGGTCCGGAAACACCATATATTTT. This rearrangement joins TRBV5-4 to TRBJ1-3, with D perhaps TRBD1 (5 bases). V gave up 0 bases and J gave up 4 bases, with 11 bases separating them. Germline CDR1 SGHNT, CDR2 YYREEE (reference sequence). The CDR3 has 15 residues. The entire variable domain, with the rest obtained from reference TRBV5-4 and TRBJ1-3, is as follows: ETGVTQSPTHLIKTRGQQVTLRCSSQSGHNTVSWYQQALGQGPQFIFQYYREEENGRGNFPPRFSGLQFPNYSSELNVNALELDDSALYLCASSLGSGSGNTIYFGEGSWLTVV.

CDR3 in DNA: TGTGCCAGCAGGCTAGCGGGGAAGAGAGATACGCAGTATTTT. Protein sequence: CASRLAGKRDTQYF. V usage is TRBV7-8 and J usage is TRBJ2-3, with 9 bases lining up with TRBD2. Germline V gives CDR1 SGHVS, CDR2 FQNEAQ. This CDR3 has 14 amino acids. Trimming at V came to 6 bases and at J to 5 bases, leaving 6 bases not matched to a gene.

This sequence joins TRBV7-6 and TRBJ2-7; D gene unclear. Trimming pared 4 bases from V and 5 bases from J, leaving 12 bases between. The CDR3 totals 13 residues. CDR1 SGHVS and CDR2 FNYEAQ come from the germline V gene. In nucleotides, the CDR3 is TGTGCCAGCAGCTCACGGGCTGTCGACGAGCAGTACTTC. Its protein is CASSSRAVDEQYF. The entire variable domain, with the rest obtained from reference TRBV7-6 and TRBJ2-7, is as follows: GAGVSQSPRYKVTKRGQDVALRCDPISGHVSLYWYRQALGQGPEFLTYFNYEAQQDKSGLPNDRFSAERPEGSISTLTIQRTEQRDSAMYRCASSSRAVDEQYFGPGTRLTVT.

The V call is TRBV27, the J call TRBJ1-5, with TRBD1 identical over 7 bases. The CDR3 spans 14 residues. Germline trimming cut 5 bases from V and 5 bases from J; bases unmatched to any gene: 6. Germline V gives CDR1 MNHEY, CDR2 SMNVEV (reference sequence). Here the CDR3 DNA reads TGTGCCAGCAGTCCGCAGGGGGTGGATCAGCCCCAGCATTTT. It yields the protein CASSPQGVDQPQHF.

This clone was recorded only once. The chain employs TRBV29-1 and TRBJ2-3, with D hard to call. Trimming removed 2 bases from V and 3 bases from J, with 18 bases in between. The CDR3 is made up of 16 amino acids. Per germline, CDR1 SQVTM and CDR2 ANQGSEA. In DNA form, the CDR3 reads TGCAGCGTTGAAACCGGGCTGAGCTTAAGGACAGATACGCAGTATTTT. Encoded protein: CSVETGLSLRTDTQYF.

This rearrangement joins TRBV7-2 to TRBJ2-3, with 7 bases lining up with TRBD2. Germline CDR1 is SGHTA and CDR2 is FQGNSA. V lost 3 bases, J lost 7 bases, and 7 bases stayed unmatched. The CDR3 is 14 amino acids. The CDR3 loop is CASSLSPGGHTQYF. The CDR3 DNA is TGTGCCAGCAGCTTGTCGCCGGGAGGACATACGCAGTATTTT.

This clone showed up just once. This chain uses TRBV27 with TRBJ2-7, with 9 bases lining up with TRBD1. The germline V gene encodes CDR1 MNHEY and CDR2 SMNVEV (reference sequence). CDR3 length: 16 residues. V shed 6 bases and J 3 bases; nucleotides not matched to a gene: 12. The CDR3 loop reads CASRLTGTGSVYEQYF. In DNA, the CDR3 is TGTGCCAGCAGGCTTACCGGGACAGGGAGCGTCTACGAGCAGTACTTC.

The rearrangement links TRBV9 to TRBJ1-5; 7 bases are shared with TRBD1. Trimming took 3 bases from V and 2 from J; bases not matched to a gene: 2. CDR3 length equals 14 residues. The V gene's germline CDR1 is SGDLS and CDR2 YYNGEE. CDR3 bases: TGTGCCAGCAGCGCGCAGGGGGGCAATCAGCCCCAGCATTTT. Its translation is CASSAQGGNQPQHF.

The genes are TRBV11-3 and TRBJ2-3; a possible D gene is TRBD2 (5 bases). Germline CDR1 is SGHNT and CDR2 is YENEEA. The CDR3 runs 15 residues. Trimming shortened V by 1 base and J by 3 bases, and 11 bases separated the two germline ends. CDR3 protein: CASSLGELGTDTQYF. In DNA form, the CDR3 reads TGTGCCAGCAGCTTAGGGGAGCTAGGTACAGATACGCAGTATTTT.

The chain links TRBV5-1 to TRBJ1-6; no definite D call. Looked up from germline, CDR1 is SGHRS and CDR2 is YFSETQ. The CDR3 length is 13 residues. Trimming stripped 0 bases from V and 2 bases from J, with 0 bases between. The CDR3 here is CASSLAYNSPLHF. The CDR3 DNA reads TGCGCCAGCAGCTTGGCCTATAATTCACCCCTCCACTTT. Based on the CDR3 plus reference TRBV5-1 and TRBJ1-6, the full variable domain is KAGVTQTPRYLIKTRGQQVTLSCSPISGHRSVSWYQQTPGQGLQFLFEYFSETQRNKGNFPGRFSGRQFSNSRSEMNVSTLELGDSALYLCASSLAYNSPLHFGNGTRLTVT.

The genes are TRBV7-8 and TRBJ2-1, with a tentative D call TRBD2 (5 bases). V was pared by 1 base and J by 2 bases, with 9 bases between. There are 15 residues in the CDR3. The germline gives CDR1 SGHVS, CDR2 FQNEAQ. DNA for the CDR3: TGTGCCAGCAGCTTAGGGACTCCACCCTACAATGAGCAGTTCTTC. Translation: CASSLGTPPYNEQFF.

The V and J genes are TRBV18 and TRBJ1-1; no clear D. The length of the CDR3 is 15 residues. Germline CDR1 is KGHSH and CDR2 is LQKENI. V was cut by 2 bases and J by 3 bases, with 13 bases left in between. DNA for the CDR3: TGTGCCAGCTCACCATCTCTGTCCCAGGACACTGAAGCTTTCTTT. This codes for CASSPSLSQDTEAFF.

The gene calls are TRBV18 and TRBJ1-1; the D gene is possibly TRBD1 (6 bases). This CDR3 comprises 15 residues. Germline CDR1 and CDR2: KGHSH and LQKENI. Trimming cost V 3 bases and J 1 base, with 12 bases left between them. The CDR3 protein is CASSPNSGENTEAFF. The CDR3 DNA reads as TGTGCCAGCTCACCCAACTCAGGGGAGAACACTGAAGCTTTCTTT.

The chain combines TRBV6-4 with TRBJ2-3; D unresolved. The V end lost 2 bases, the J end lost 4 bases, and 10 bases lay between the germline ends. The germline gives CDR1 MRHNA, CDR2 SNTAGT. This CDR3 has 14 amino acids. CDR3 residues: CASSDLGSSDTQYF. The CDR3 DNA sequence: TGTGCCAGCAGTGACCTAGGGTCTTCAGATACGCAGTATTTT.

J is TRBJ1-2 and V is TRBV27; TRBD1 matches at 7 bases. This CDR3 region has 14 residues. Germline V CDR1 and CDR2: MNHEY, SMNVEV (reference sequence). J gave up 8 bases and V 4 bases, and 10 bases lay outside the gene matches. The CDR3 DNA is TGTGCCAGCAGTTACGGCAGGGGGGTGGAAGGCTACACCTTC. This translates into CASSYGRGVEGYTF.

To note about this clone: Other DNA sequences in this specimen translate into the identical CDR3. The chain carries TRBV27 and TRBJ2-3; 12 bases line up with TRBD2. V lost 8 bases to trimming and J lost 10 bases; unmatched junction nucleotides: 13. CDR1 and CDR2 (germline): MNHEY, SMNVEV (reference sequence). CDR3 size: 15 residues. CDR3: CASLRLAGEVGPQYF. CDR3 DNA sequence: TGTGCCAGCCTACGACTAGCGGGAGAAGTGGGTCCGCAGTATTTT.

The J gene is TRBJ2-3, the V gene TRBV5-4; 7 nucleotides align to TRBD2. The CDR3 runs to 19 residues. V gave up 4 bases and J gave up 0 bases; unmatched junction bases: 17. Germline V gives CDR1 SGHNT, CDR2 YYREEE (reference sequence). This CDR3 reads CASSQFRKRGLTSTDTQYF. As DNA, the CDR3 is TGTGCCAGCAGCCAATTTCGGAAGCGGGGATTGACTAGCACAGATACGCAGTATTTT.

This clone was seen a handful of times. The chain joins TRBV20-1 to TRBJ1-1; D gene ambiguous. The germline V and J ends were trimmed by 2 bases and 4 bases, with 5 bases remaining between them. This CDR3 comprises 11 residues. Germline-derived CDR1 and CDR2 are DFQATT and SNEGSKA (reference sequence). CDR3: CSARPTTEAFF. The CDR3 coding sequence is TGCAGTGCTAGACCTACCACTGAAGCTTTCTTT.

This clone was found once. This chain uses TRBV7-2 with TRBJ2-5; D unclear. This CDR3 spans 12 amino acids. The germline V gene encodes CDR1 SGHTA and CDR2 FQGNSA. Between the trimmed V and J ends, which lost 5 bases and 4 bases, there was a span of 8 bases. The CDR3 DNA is TGTGCCAGCAGCCTGTTCTCAGAGACCCAGTACTTC. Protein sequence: CASSLFSETQYF.

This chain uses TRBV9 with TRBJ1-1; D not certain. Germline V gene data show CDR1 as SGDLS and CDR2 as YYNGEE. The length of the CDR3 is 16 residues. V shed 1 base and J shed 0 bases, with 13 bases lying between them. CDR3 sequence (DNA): TGTGCCAGCAGCGTACTGGCAGCCGGGATGAACACTGAAGCTTTCTTT. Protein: CASSVLAAGMNTEAFF.

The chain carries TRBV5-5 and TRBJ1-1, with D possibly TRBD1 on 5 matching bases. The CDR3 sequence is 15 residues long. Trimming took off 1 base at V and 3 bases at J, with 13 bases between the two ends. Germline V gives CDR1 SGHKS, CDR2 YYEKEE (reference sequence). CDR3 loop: CASSLSGRVYTEAFF. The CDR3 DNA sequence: TGTGCCAGCAGCTTGTCGGGCAGGGTCTACACTGAAGCTTTCTTT.

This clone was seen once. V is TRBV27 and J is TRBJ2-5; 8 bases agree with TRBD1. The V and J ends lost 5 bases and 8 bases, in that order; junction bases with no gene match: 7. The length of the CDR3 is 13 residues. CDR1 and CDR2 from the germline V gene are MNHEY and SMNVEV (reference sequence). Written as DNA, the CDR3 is TGTGCCAGCAGTACACGGACAGGGTTTACCCAGTACTTC. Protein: CASSTRTGFTQYF.

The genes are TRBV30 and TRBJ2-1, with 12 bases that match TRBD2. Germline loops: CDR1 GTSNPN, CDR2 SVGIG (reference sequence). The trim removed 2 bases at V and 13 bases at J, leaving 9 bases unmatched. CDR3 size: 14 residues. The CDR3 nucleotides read TGTGCCTGGAGTAAACTAGCGGGGGGTAGTTTTCAGTTCTTC. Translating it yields CAWSKLAGGSFQFF. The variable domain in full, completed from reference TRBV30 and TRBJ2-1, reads SQTIHQWPATLVQPVGSPLSLECTVEGTSNPNLYWYRQAAGRGLQLLFYSVGIGQISSEVPQNLSASRPQDRQFILSSKKLLLSDSGFYLCAWSKLAGGSFQFFGPGTRLTVL.

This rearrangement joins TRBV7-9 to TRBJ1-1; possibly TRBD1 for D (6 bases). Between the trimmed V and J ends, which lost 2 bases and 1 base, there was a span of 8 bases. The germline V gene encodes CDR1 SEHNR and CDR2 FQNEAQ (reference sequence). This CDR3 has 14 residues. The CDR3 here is CASSLKGENTEAFF. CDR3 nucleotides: TGTGCCAGCAGCTTAAAGGGGGAGAACACTGAAGCTTTCTTT.

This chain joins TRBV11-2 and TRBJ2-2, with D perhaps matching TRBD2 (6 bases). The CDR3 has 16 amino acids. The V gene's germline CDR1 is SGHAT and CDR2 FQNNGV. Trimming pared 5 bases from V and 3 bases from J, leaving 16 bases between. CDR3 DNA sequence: TGTGCCAGCAGCACACGTGCGGGGCCGTACACCGGGGAGCTGTTTTTT. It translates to CASSTRAGPYTGELFF.

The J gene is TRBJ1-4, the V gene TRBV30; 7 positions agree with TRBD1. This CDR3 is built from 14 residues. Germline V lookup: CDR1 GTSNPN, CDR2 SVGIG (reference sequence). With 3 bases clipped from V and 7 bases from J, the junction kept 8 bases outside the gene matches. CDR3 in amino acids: CAWSDRTGGEKLFF. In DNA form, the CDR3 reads TGTGCCTGGAGCGACAGGACAGGAGGTGAAAAACTGTTTTTT.

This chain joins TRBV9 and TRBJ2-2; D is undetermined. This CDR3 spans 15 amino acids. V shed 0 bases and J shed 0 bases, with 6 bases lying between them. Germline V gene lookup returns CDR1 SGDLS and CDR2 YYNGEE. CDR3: CASSVVATNTGELFF. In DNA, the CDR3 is TGTGCCAGCAGCGTAGTGGCCACGAACACCGGGGAGCTGTTTTTT.